Listed below are T cell receptor beta chains from one sample, sequenced in a study of cytomegalovirus exposure and HLA in healthy donors. Assay: immunoSEQ multiplex PCR; the TCRdb copy retains only in-frame clones and omits some. The sample gives around 100,000 clones, 10% of which show up once; under 6% is in the top ten. The sequencing sample was made of PBMCs. Every receptor here comes from a man aged 40-49 years in good health and CMV-seropositive. Both conserved end residues are part of each CDR3. D genes are given only for firm matches. Expanded clones get a size class; other rows say once, few or many, or leave the size out.

>TRBV6-5|TRBJ2-5|.|TRBD2
TGTGCCAGCAGTCCCACTAGCGACCAAGAGACCCAGTACTTC
CASSPTSDQETQYF
>TRBV6-5|TRBJ2-7|few|.
TGTGCCAGCAGTTACTCGGGGGGAGGTAACGAGCAGTACTTC
CASSYSGGGNEQYF
>TRBV28|TRBJ1-6|.|.
TGTGCCAGCAGTTCAAACAGACCTTCACCCCTCCACTTT
CASSSNRPSPLHF
>TRBV9|TRBJ1-3|.|.
TGTGCCAGCAGCTCTGGAGGTTCTGGAAACACCATATATTTT
CASSSGGSGNTIYF
>TRBV28|TRBJ1-1|few|.
TGTGCCAGCAGTCCGACAGGGAACACTGAAGCTTTCTTT
CASSPTGNTEAFF
>TRBV11-2|TRBJ2-1|few|TRBD2
TGTGCCAGCAGCACGTCTAGCGGGAGATCCAATGAGCAGTTCTTC
CASSTSSGRSNEQFF
>TRBV15|TRBJ2-1|medium-sized|TRBD2
TGTGCCACCAAGGAGAGCGGGGACTACAATGAGCAGTTCTTC
CATKESGDYNEQFF
>TRBV5-6|TRBJ2-7|few|.
TGTGCCAGCAGCTTGGTCAGTTTGGAGCAGTACTTC
CASSLVSLEQYF
>TRBV5-8|TRBJ2-5|.|.
TGTGCCAGCAGCTTGCAACGGGGGCAAGAGACCCAGTACTTC
CASSLQRGQETQYF
>TRBV25-1|TRBJ1-1|few|.
TGTGCCAGCAGTCCAGCACAGGAAAACACTGAAGCTTTCTTT
CASSPAQENTEAFF
>TRBV4-3|TRBJ2-2|many|.
TGCGCCAGCAGCCAAGATCGCGTCGGGAGAGGCACCGGGGAGCTGTTTTTT
CASSQDRVGRGTGELFF
>TRBV15|TRBJ1-2|.|.
TGTGCCACCAGCAGAGATCGGGTTGACGATGGCTACACCTTC
CATSRDRVDDGYTF
>TRBV19|TRBJ2-3|.|TRBD1
TGTGCCAGTAAAAATACCGGGACAGCCACAGATACGCAGTATTTT
CASKNTGTATDTQYF
>TRBV5-1|TRBJ2-3|few|TRBD2
TGCGCCAGCAGCTCTAGCGGGAGTGTAGATACGCAGTATTTT
CASSSSGSVDTQYF
>TRBV13|TRBJ2-5|.|.
TGTGCCAGCAGCTTTAAGGCAGCGGAGACCCAGTACTTC
CASSFKAAETQYF
>TRBV7-8|TRBJ2-1|.|TRBD2
TGTGCCAGCAGCTCCCCAGGGGTAGCGGGAGGGGTCAATGAGCAGTTCTTC
CASSSPGVAGGVNEQFF
>TRBV5-1|TRBJ2-2|few|TRBD2
TGCGCCAGCAGCGGGACTAGCCGCGGGCACACCGGGGAGCTGTTTTTT
CASSGTSRGHTGELFF
>TRBV29-1|TRBJ2-2|.|TRBD1
TGCAGCGTTGGGACAGGGGGCGTCGGGGAGCTGTTTTTT
CSVGTGGVGELFF
>TRBV28|TRBJ1-1|many|.
TGTGCCAGCAGTTTATTGACCCCGGGCACTGAAGCTTTCTTT
CASSLLTPGTEAFF
>TRBV27|TRBJ2-7|.|.
TGTGCCAGCACCCCTAAGGGGACGGGAGTCTACGAGCAGTACTTC
CASTPKGTGVYEQYF
>TRBV27|TRBJ2-7|few|TRBD2
TGTGCCAGCAGTTTGACTAGCGGGAGACGCTACGAGCAGTACTTC
CASSLTSGRRYEQYF
>TRBV5-4|TRBJ2-7|few|TRBD1
TGTGCCAGCAGCTTACCTGGACAGGGGGCCTACGAGCAGTACTTC
CASSLPGQGAYEQYF
>TRBV7-9|TRBJ1-6|few|.
TGTGCCAGCAGCCCAAAGGAGAATTCACCCCTCCACTTT
CASSPKENSPLHF
>TRBV5-1|TRBJ2-7|.|.
TGCGCCAGCAGCTTGGGTTCCTTCTACGAGCAGTACTTC
CASSLGSFYEQYF
>TRBV7-9|TRBJ1-5|few|TRBD1
TGTGCCAGCAGCCCTGGACAGGGTAATCAGCCCCAGCATTTT
CASSPGQGNQPQHF
>TRBV6-5|TRBJ2-1|.|TRBD2
TGTGCCAGCAGTTACACCGGGACTAGCGGATTCAATGAGCAGTTCTTC
CASSYTGTSGFNEQFF
>TRBV7-2|TRBJ1-4|.|.
TGTGCCAGCAGCCCGAGGGAGGGCACCAGGGAAAAACTGTTTTTT
CASSPREGTREKLFF
>TRBV6-5|TRBJ1-5|.|TRBD1
TGTGCCAGCAGTTACTCCAGGGGGGTTCTTCAGCCCCAGCATTTT
CASSYSRGVLQPQHF
>TRBV7-9|TRBJ2-2|few|TRBD1
TGTGCCAGCAGCTTAACCAGGGGGTCCACCGGGGAGCTGTTTTTT
CASSLTRGSTGELFF
>TRBV5-4|TRBJ2-2|.|TRBD2
TGTGCCAGCACCCCCGGGGGGGGAAACACCGGGGAGCTGTTTTTT
CASTPGGGNTGELFF
>TRBV4-2|TRBJ2-5|few|.
TGTGCCAGCAGCCAAGCTGAGGCAGAAGAGACCCAGTACTTC
CASSQAEAEETQYF
>TRBV5-6|TRBJ2-3|.|TRBD2
TGTGCCAGCAGGGGGAGCGGGAGAGGCCCAGATACGCAGTATTTT
CASRGSGRGPDTQYF
>TRBV29-1|TRBJ2-7|.|.
TGCAGCGTTGAAGACGGGGGACAGAGCTCCTACGAGCAGTACTTC
CSVEDGGQSSYEQYF
>TRBV7-2|TRBJ2-2|.|TRBD2
TGTGCCAGCAGCTTGGGACTAGCGGGGAACACCGGGGAGCTGTTTTTT
CASSLGLAGNTGELFF
>TRBV7-9|TRBJ2-7|.|TRBD1
TGTGCCAGCAGCGACCAGGACAGGGGGCACTCCTACGAGCAGTACTTC
CASSDQDRGHSYEQYF
>TRBV6-1|TRBJ1-2|.|.
TGTGCCAACCGGAGGGACGGTGGCTATGGCTACACCTTC
CANRRDGGYGYTF
>TRBV9|TRBJ1-1|.|.
TGTGCCAGCAGCGGGGGAGGCTTGAACACTGAAGCTTTCTTT
CASSGGGLNTEAFF
>TRBV9|TRBJ2-1|.|TRBD2
TGTGCCAGCAGCCCAGCGGGAGGGCCGGGTGAGCAGTTCTTC
CASSPAGGPGEQFF
>TRBV4-1|TRBJ2-7|few|TRBD2
TGCGCCAGCAACTCGGGGGTAGCGGGAGACGAGCAGTACTTC
CASNSGVAGDEQYF
>TRBV20-1|TRBJ1-2|.|.
TGCAGTGCTGGGACTGAGGGCTACACCTTC
CSAGTEGYTF
>TRBV15|TRBJ2-2|.|TRBD1
TGTGCCACCAGCAGAGCCCAGACAGGGACGAACACCGGGGAGCTGTTTTTT
CATSRAQTGTNTGELFF
>TRBV30|TRBJ2-2|few|.
TGTGCCTGGACCGGGACTGTGAACACCGGGGAGCTGTTTTTT
CAWTGTVNTGELFF
>TRBV7-9|TRBJ1-4|.|TRBD1
TGTGCCAGCAGCAACCAGGACAGGGGGCCAAGGCGACTGTTTTTT
CASSNQDRGPRRLFF
>TRBV14|TRBJ1-1|few|.
TGTGCCAGCAGCCGAGGACAGTTGAACACTGAAGCTTTCTTT
CASSRGQLNTEAFF